One and the same sample provided the 27 T cell receptor beta chains below, sequenced in a study of memory CD4+ T cells and cytomegalovirus serostatus. Single viable CD3+CD4+CD8-CD45RO+ cells were sorted as the memory CD4+ T cells. Method: immunoSEQ multiplex PCR; TCRdb's copy keeps in-frame clones and lacks some. The sample has about 29,000 clones; more than 70% are singletons. The sequencing sample was made of memory CD4+ T cells from blood. Receptor source: an adult in good health and CMV-seronegative.

This chain uses TRBV5-1 with TRBJ1-2; D is unclear. CDR3 length: 12 amino acids. V was clipped by 4 bases and J by 8 bases, with 12 bases between them. Germline loops: CDR1 SGHRS, CDR2 YFSETQ. The CDR3 here is CASSPGRGGYTF. DNA for the CDR3: TGCGCCAGCAGCCCAGGCAGAGGAGGCTACACCTTC.

The genes are TRBV9 and TRBJ2-1, with D unresolved. V lost 4 bases and J lost 4, with 6 bases in between. Germline-derived CDR1 and CDR2 are SGDLS and YYNGEE. The CDR3 loop spans 12 amino acids. This chain's CDR3 is CASSNRYNEQFF. DNA of the CDR3: TGTGCCAGCAGCAACAGATACAATGAGCAGTTCTTC.

The chain recombines TRBV9 with TRBJ2-3, with 7 bases matching TRBD1. The CDR3 length is 14 residues. V lost 4 bases and J lost 3; bases outside the gene matches: 5. Germline V gene data show CDR1 as SGDLS and CDR2 as YYNGEE. The CDR3 here is CASSLSTGTDTQYF. Written as DNA, the CDR3 is TGTGCCAGCAGCTTGTCGACAGGGACAGATACGCAGTATTTT.

The gene calls are TRBV27 and TRBJ1-2, with D possibly being TRBD1 (6 bases). The germline gives CDR1 MNHEY, CDR2 SMNVEV (reference sequence). V shed 2 bases and J shed 4 bases, with 17 bases lying between them. The CDR3 has 16 amino acids. In DNA, the CDR3 is TGTGCCAGCAGTTTACAGGCCAGGGGCAGGGGCTATGGCTACACCTTC. It is translated as CASSLQARGRGYGYTF.

This chain links TRBV7-8 with TRBJ1-1; TRBD1 agrees at 7 bases. Germline lookup yields CDR1 SGHVS and CDR2 FQNEAQ. The CDR3 contains 13 residues. V was clipped by 5 bases and J by 4 bases; unmatched bases: 4. The CDR3 DNA reads as TGTGCCAGCAGCCTAAACAGGGGCACTGAAGCTTTCTTT. Residues: CASSLNRGTEAFF.

This clone appeared once. The rearrangement uses TRBV5-5 and TRBJ1-6; D gene ambiguous. Germline V gives CDR1 SGHKS, CDR2 YYEKEE (reference sequence). The CDR3 totals 13 residues. The germline V and J ends were trimmed by 3 bases and 7 bases, with 8 bases remaining between them. The CDR3 is CASSWTGNSPLHF. Written as DNA, the CDR3 is TGTGCCAGCAGCTGGACGGGGAATTCACCCCTCCACTTT.

This clone was counted only a few times. The rearrangement joins TRBV30 to TRBJ1-5; D gene unclear. The CDR3 totals 13 residues. Deletions cut 5 bases from V and 0 bases from J, with 8 bases between. CDR1 is GTSNPN and CDR2 is SVGIG in the germline V gene (reference sequence). CDR3 sequence reads: CAWAPDSNQPQHF. In DNA form, the CDR3 reads TGTGCCTGGGCCCCGGATAGCAATCAGCCCCAGCATTTT.

This chain uses TRBV11-3 with TRBJ1-1; D remains ambiguous. Trimming removed 5 bases at V and 6 bases at J, with 7 bases between. The CDR3 extends over 11 amino acids. Germline assignment: CDR1 SGHNT and CDR2 YENEEA. CDR3 region: CASSNGAEAFF. DNA for the CDR3: TGTGCCAGCAGCAATGGCGCTGAAGCTTTCTTT.

The V gene is TRBV18, the J gene TRBJ1-3; TRBD1 matches 11 bases. Germline trimming cut 0 bases from V and 1 base from J; bases unmatched to any gene: 2. CDR1 and CDR2 (germline): KGHSH, LQKENI. CDR3 length equals 17 residues. Here the CDR3 DNA reads TGTGCCAGCTCACCACCTGGACAGGGGGCTTCTGGAAACACCATATATTTT. It codes for CASSPPGQGASGNTIYF.

The J gene is TRBJ2-1, the V gene TRBV7-9; TRBD2 is a possible D gene (6 bases). CDR3 length equals 13 residues. Germline-derived CDR1 and CDR2 are SEHNR and FQNEAQ (reference sequence). Trimming took off 3 bases at V and 8 bases at J, with 11 bases between the two ends. CDR3 DNA: TGTGCCAGCAGCTTCCGGGCGGGGCATGAGCAGTTCTTC. Translating it yields CASSFRAGHEQFF.

The V call is TRBV30, the J call TRBJ2-3; D remains unclear. V lost 5 bases and J lost 0, with 12 bases in between. CDR3 length equals 14 residues. Germline V gene data show CDR1 as GTSNPN and CDR2 as SVGIG (reference sequence). CDR3 amino acids: CAWDASFSTDTQYF. The CDR3 DNA reads as TGTGCCTGGGATGCTAGTTTCAGCACAGATACGCAGTATTTT.

This sequence joins TRBV7-9 and TRBJ2-1, with a possible D match to TRBD1 (7 bases). V lost 0 bases and J lost 7, with 19 bases in between. This CDR3 has 17 amino acids. CDR1 SEHNR and CDR2 FQNEAQ come from the germline V gene (reference sequence). This CDR3 reads CASSLAIGQGGWNEQFF. The CDR3, as DNA: TGTGCCAGCAGCTTAGCGATTGGGCAGGGGGGATGGAATGAGCAGTTCTTC.

This chain joins TRBV5-4 and TRBJ2-3, with 7 bases that match TRBD2. Germline V gives CDR1 SGHNT, CDR2 YYREEE (reference sequence). The CDR3 loop spans 15 amino acids. Unmatched junction bases numbered 3, after V lost 1 base and J lost 1 base. The CDR3 spells CASSLIGRGTDTQYF. CDR3 sequence (DNA): TGTGCCAGCAGCTTGATAGGGAGGGGCACAGATACGCAGTATTTT.

J is TRBJ2-7 and V is TRBV15; 9 positions match TRBD1. Germline CDR1 and CDR2: LNHNV and YYDKDF (reference sequence). Trimming at V came to 3 bases and at J to 3 bases, leaving 3 bases not matched to a gene. The CDR3 consists of 14 residues. In DNA form, the CDR3 reads TGTGCCACCAGCAGGGACAGGGGTATCTACGAGCAGTACTTC. This translates into CATSRDRGIYEQYF.

This sequence joins TRBV19 and TRBJ2-7; 8 bases line up with TRBD1. The CDR3 consists of 14 residues. V shed 3 bases and J 2 bases; nucleotides not matched to a gene: 3. CDR1 and CDR2 from the germline V gene are LNHDA and SQIVND (reference sequence). The CDR3 sequence: CASSIRGQPYEQYF. In DNA, the CDR3 is TGTGCCAGTAGTATCAGGGGGCAACCCTACGAGCAGTACTTC.

V gene TRBV27 combines with J gene TRBJ2-3; D ambiguous. Deletions cut 6 bases from V and 0 bases from J, with 19 bases between. Germline V lookup: CDR1 MNHEY, CDR2 SMNVEV (reference sequence). The CDR3 is 17 residues long. The CDR3 loop reads CASSRDKIPASTDTQYF. In DNA, the CDR3 is TGTGCCAGCAGCCGTGATAAGATCCCGGCTAGCACAGATACGCAGTATTTT.

The chain is built from TRBV10-2 and TRBJ2-7, with 10 bases fitting TRBD1. Germline V gene sequence: CDR1 WSHSY, CDR2 SAAADI. The CDR3 covers 13 residues. V trimming: 8 bases; J trimming: 3 bases; junction bases outside the gene matches: 4. CDR3 in DNA: TGCGCCAGCCGGGACAGGGGCTACTACGAGCAGTACTTC. It translates to CASRDRGYYEQYF.

This chain links TRBV11-3 with TRBJ2-3; 7 bases agree with TRBD2. V lost 1 base to trimming and J lost 6 bases; unmatched junction nucleotides: 4. The CDR3 loop spans 14 amino acids. Germline CDR1 SGHNT, CDR2 YENEEA. The CDR3 nucleotides are TGTGCCAGCAGCTTAGGACTAGCTCGGGATACGCAGTATTTT. Translation: CASSLGLARDTQYF.

V gene TRBV7-9 combines with J gene TRBJ1-2; 7 bases match TRBD1. The CDR3 is 16 amino acids. Per germline, CDR1 SEHNR and CDR2 FQNEAQ (reference sequence). J was trimmed by 8 bases and V by 0 bases; bases with no gene match: 12. DNA of the CDR3: TGTGCCAGCAGCTTAGCGGGGACAGACCAAATATACGGCTACACCTTC. Encoded protein: CASSLAGTDQIYGYTF. Full variable domain (outside the CDR3, taken from reference TRBV7-9 and TRBJ1-2): DTGVSQNPRHKITKRGQNVTFRCDPISEHNRLYWYRQTLGQGPEFLTYFQNEAQLEKSRLLSDRFSAERPKGSFSTLEIQRTEQGDSAMYLCASSLAGTDQIYGYTFGSGTRLTVV.

The chain has TRBV4-1 and TRBJ2-7; possibly TRBD1 for D (6 bases). In germline, CDR1 is MGHRA, CDR2 YSYEKL. Trimming left V 2 bases short and J 3 bases short, with 11 bases between. The CDR3 loop spans 14 amino acids. The CDR3 DNA reads TGCGCCAGCAGCCAAAACAGGGTGAGCTACGAGCAGTACTTC. Translated, it gives CASSQNRVSYEQYF.

This clone was recorded only once. Here the CDR3 reads CASSPRGSGAETQYF. CDR3 coding DNA: TGTGCCAGCAGCCCCCGGGGTAGCGGGGCGGAGACCCAGTACTTC. J is TRBJ2-5 and V is TRBV7-9; 8 bases are a match to TRBD2. Germline V gives CDR1 SEHNR, CDR2 FQNEAQ (reference sequence). V lost 5 bases, J lost 5 bases, and 10 bases stayed unmatched. This CDR3 region has 15 residues.

This clone appeared a few times. J is TRBJ1-1 and V is TRBV28, with D perhaps TRBD1 (5 bases). The CDR3 consists of 17 residues. Germline CDR1 is MDHEN and CDR2 is SYDVKM. Between the trimmed V and J ends, which lost 6 bases and 0 bases, there was a span of 20 bases. CDR3: CASRGVIKAGMNTEAFF. The CDR3 DNA reads as TGTGCCAGCAGGGGGGTGATCAAAGCGGGGATGAACACTGAAGCTTTCTTT.

V gene TRBV28 combines with J gene TRBJ2-7; D call uncertain. There are 13 residues in the CDR3. Deletions cut 2 bases from V and 4 bases from J, with 9 bases between. Germline CDR1 reads MDHEN; CDR2 reads SYDVKM. The CDR3 is CASSLGRWYEQYF. The CDR3, as DNA: TGTGCCAGCAGTTTAGGCAGGTGGTACGAGCAGTACTTC.

The rearrangement joins TRBV9 to TRBJ2-3, with 9 bases lining up with TRBD1. The CDR3 has 16 amino acids. Trimming cost V 0 bases and J 3 bases; bases outside gene matches: 5. Per the germline V gene, CDR1 is SGDLS and CDR2 is YYNGEE. The CDR3 loop reads CASSVGTGESTDTQYF. CDR3 nucleotide sequence: TGTGCCAGCAGCGTAGGGACAGGGGAGAGTACAGATACGCAGTATTTT.

To note about this clone: An end of the junction differs from the germline gene, which may be a read error. The chain links TRBV6-1 to TRBJ1-1; weak D call: TRBD1 (6 bases). Germline V CDR1 and CDR2: MNHNS, SASEGT. The length of the CDR3 is 14 residues. CDR3 loop: CASREAVGGTEAFF. The CDR3 nucleotides read TGTGCCAGCAGAGAAGCCGTAGGGGGCACTGAAGCTTTCTTT.

The chain is built from TRBV5-6 and TRBJ2-5; 10 nucleotides match TRBD1. Germline CDR1 reads SGHDT; CDR2 reads YYEEEE. With V trimmed by 4 bases and J by 1 base, 4 bases remained unmatched. This CDR3 comprises 15 residues. The CDR3 sequence is CASSPRTGGQETQYF. CDR3 coding DNA: TGTGCCAGCAGCCCCCGGACAGGGGGCCAAGAGACCCAGTACTTC.

The V call is TRBV4-2, the J call TRBJ2-7, with D uncertain. Germline lookup yields CDR1 LGHNA and CDR2 YNFKEQ. V was pared by 0 bases and J by 5 bases, with 11 bases between. This CDR3 contains 14 residues. CDR3 in amino acids: CASSQDEAEDEQYF. In DNA, the CDR3 is TGTGCCAGCAGCCAAGATGAGGCAGAGGACGAGCAGTACTTC.